This TCR beta chain was profiled in a study of CD8+ T cells in alopecia areata. CDR3 length equals 16 residues. CDR1 is PRHDT and CDR2 is FYEKMQ in the germline V gene (reference sequence). Trimming took 4 bases from V and 0 from J, leaving 16 bases between them. Following RNA extraction, reverse transcription yielded cDNA that acted as the sequencing template. Clones were sequenced by immunoSEQ multiplex PCR, and TCRdb holds only the in-frame ones, with some missing. The repertoire holds 150,000 to 200,000 clones, with approximately 65% as singletons. The chain combines TRBV13 with TRBJ2-7, with D possibly being TRBD1 (6 bases). This specimen consisted of CD8+ T cells sorted from blood, obtained at week 0. The TCR comes from a human donor with alopecia areata. The CDR3 sequence is CASSSPDRRRSYEQYF. In DNA form, the CDR3 reads TGTGCCAGCAGCTCCCCGGACAGACGCCGCTCCTACGAGCAGTACTTC.